These 14 T cell receptor beta chains came from one sample sequenced in a study of T cell responses to AZD1222 COVID-19 vaccine. The table came from immunoSEQ multiplex PCR; TCRdb's copy has only in-frame clones and leaves some out. Among under 150,000 clones, roughly nine tenths were seen once, and the ten largest hold around 1.5%. Sequencing used peripheral blood, obtained 28 days after the second AZD1222 dose. Receptors originate from an adult who received the AZD1222 COVID-19 vaccine.

The chain carries TRBV27 and TRBJ1-6; possible D gene TRBD1, 5 bases. There are 15 residues in the CDR3. The V end was cut by 2 bases, the J end by 9 bases, with 14 bases between. Per germline, CDR1 MNHEY and CDR2 SMNVEV (reference sequence). CDR3 sequence reads: CASSLRRDPISPLHF. In DNA, the CDR3 is TGTGCCAGCAGTTTACGCCGGGACCCAATTTCACCCCTCCACTTT.

The rearrangement links TRBV11-2 to TRBJ2-3; TRBD2 is a possible D gene (6 bases). The CDR3 runs to 16 residues. With 5 bases removed from V and 1 base from J, the gap between germline ends came to 16 bases. CDR1 is SGHAT and CDR2 is FQNNGV in the germline V gene. The CDR3 DNA follows: TGTGCCAGCAGCCGAAATGGGCCGGGAGGCACAGATACGCAGTATTTT. Protein product: CASSRNGPGGTDTQYF.

The chain joins TRBV25-1 to TRBJ2-5; TRBD1 or TRBD2 may be the D gene (5 bases each). Trimming left V 4 bases short and J 5 bases short, with 14 bases between. The germline V gene has CDR1 MGHDK and CDR2 SYGVNS. The CDR3 extends over 14 amino acids. CDR3 bases: TGTGCCAGCAGTGCCCACAGGACTGGCGAGACCCAGTACTTC. Translating it yields CASSAHRTGETQYF. Looking up the rest from reference TRBV25-1 and TRBJ2-5 gives the full variable domain: EADIYQTPRYLVIGTGKKITLECSQTMGHDKMYWYQQDPGMELHLIHYSYGVNSTEKGDLSSESTVSRIRTEHFPLTLESARPSHTSQYLCASSAHRTGETQYFGPGTRLLVL.

In its sample, this clone was seen once. The chain carries TRBV25-1 and TRBJ1-1; D remains unclear. CDR1 is MGHDK and CDR2 is SYGVNS in the germline V gene. V lost 8 bases to trimming and J lost 2 bases, with 9 bases between them. The CDR3 has 12 amino acids. The CDR3 DNA reads TGTGCCAGCCTTGGGGATAACACTGAAGCTTTCTTT. Encoded protein: CASLGDNTEAFF.

The rearrangement joins TRBV18 to TRBJ1-6; TRBD1 agrees at 10 bases. The CDR3 spans 17 residues. Germline CDR1 is KGHSH and CDR2 is LQKENI. The V and J ends lost 6 bases and 7 bases, in that order; junction bases with no gene match: 12. CDR3 DNA: TGTGCCAGCTCCCTTAAAACCCCGGACAGGGGGAATTCACCCCTCCACTTT. This sequence encodes CASSLKTPDRGNSPLHF.

The chain employs TRBV19 and TRBJ1-1; D not resolved. V lost 5 bases and J lost 10, with 11 bases in between. Germline-derived CDR1 and CDR2 are LNHDA and SQIVND (reference sequence). The CDR3 contains 11 residues. In nucleotides, the CDR3 is TGTGCCAGTAGTGTAGGTGGGCCAGCTTTCTTT. This encodes CASSVGGPAFF.

The chain has TRBV24-1 and TRBJ2-1, with a weak D call TRBD1 (6 bases). V was pared by 4 bases and J by 7 bases, with 10 bases between. CDR3 length: 13 residues. Germline V gives CDR1 KGHDR, CDR2 SFDVKD. CDR3 in DNA: TGTGCCACCAGTGAGATACAGGGAAATGAGCAGTTCTTC. Translated, it gives CATSEIQGNEQFF.

V is TRBV6-1 and J is TRBJ1-2; the D gene is possibly TRBD1 (5 bases). V was clipped by 2 bases and J by 2 bases, with 9 bases between them. Germline CDR1 reads MNHNS; CDR2 reads SASEGT. CDR3 length: 14 amino acids. The CDR3 spells CASSEQGRNYGYTF. Written as DNA, the CDR3 is TGTGCCAGCAGTGAACAGGGTAGGAACTATGGCTACACCTTC.

This chain connects TRBV28 to TRBJ1-1; 7 bases match TRBD1. The J segment lost 5 bases and the V segment lost 4 bases, leaving 10 bases of the junction unmatched. CDR1 and CDR2 from the germline V gene are MDHEN and SYDVKM. The CDR3 loop spans 15 amino acids. CDR3 nucleotides: TGTGCCAGCAGTTCCGGACAGGTAGTTGGGACTGAAGCTTTCTTT. Translation: CASSSGQVVGTEAFF.

This chain uses TRBV19 with TRBJ1-1, with TRBD1 identical over 9 bases. This CDR3 spans 16 amino acids. Germline V gene lookup returns CDR1 LNHDA and CDR2 SQIVND (reference sequence). With V trimmed by 7 bases and J by 4 bases, 13 bases remained unmatched. CDR3 sequence reads: CASKRVEGQGGTEAFF. The CDR3 DNA is TGTGCCAGTAAACGTGTCGAGGGACAGGGTGGCACTGAAGCTTTCTTT.

The CDR3 DNA follows: TGTGCCAGCGGACAGGGGGCAGGGGGCTACACCTTC. It yields the protein CASGQGAGGYTF. The chain is built from TRBV6-5 and TRBJ1-2; 11 bases are shared with TRBD1. Germline values: CDR1 MNHEY, CDR2 SVGAGI. J lost 8 bases, V lost 8 bases, and 4 bases had no gene match. The length of the CDR3 is 12 residues.

The chain uses TRBV23-1 and TRBJ1-4; perhaps TRBD1 as D (5 bases). TRBV23-1 is sorted into the ORF group, with uncertain function. This CDR3 region has 14 residues. Trimming shortened V by 7 bases and J by 8 bases, and 17 bases separated the two germline ends. CDR3 loop: CASTQGERFEKLFF. CDR3 DNA sequence: TGCGCCAGCACCCAGGGCGAGCGTTTCGAAAAACTGTTTTTT.

The chain has TRBV5-8 and TRBJ1-4; D gene ambiguous. The germline V gene has CDR1 SGHTS and CDR2 YDEGEE. Trimming removed 1 base at V and 6 bases at J, with 19 bases between. The CDR3 runs 17 residues. The CDR3 nucleotides read TGTGCCAGCAGCTTGTTAGGCACCTCTTGGGGTGATGAAAAACTGTTTTTT. This sequence encodes CASSLLGTSWGDEKLFF.

The genes are TRBV30 and TRBJ2-5; the D gene is possibly TRBD1 (6 bases). Trimming stripped 0 bases from V and 5 bases from J, with 13 bases between. CDR1 and CDR2 (germline): GTSNPN, SVGIG (reference sequence). The CDR3 is made up of 14 amino acids. CDR3 loop: CAWSVVRGVETQYF. CDR3 nucleotides: TGTGCCTGGAGTGTAGTCAGGGGTGTTGAGACCCAGTACTTC.